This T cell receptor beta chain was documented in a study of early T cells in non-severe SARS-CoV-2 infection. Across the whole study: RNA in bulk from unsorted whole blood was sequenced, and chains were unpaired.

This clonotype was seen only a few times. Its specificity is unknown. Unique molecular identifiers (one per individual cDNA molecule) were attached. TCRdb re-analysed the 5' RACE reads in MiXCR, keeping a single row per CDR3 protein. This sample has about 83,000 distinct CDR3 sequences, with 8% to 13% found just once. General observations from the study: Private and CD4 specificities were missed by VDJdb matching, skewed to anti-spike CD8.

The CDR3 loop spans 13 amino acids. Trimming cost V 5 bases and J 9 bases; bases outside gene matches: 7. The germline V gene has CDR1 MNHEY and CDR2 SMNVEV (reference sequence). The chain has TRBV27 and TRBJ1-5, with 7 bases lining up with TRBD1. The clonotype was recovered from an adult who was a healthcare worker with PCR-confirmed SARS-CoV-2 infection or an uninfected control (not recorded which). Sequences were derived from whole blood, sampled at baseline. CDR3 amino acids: CASSQGGSWPQHF. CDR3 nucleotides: TGTGCCAGCAGTCAGGGGGGGAGTTGGCCCCAGCATTTT.